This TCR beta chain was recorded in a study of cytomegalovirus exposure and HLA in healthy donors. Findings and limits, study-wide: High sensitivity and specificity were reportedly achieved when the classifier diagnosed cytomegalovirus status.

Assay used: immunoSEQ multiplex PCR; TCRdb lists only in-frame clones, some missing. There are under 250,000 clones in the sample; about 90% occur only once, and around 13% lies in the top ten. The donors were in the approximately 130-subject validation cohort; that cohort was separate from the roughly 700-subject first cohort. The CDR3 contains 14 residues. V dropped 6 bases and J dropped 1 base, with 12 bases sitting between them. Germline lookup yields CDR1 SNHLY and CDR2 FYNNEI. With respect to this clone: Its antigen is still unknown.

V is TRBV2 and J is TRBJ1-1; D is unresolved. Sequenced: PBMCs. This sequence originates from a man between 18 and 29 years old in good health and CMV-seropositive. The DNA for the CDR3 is TGTGCCAGCAGGGCACCGGGAAGGAACACTGAAGCTTTCTTT. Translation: CASRAPGRNTEAFF. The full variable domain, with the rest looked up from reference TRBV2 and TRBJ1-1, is EPEVTQTPSHQVTQMGQEVILRCVPISNHLYFYWYRQILGQKVEFLVSFYNNEISEKSEIFDDQFSVERPDGSNFTLKIRSTKLEDSAMYFCASRAPGRNTEAFFGQGTRLTVV.